This TCR beta chain was sequenced in a study of T cell repertoires in aging, cancer and after chemotherapy. Overall study results and limits: Untreated cancer patients had significantly lower blood TCR diversity than age-matched healthy donors.

TRB rearrangements spanning V, D and J were amplified using mixed TRB-A/B primers. MiXCR, applied by TCRdb to the multiplex PCR reads, yields one record per CDR3 protein. This sample has roughly 3,900 distinct CDR3 sequences, with over 25% found just once. This clonotype showed up just a few times. Its antigen is as yet unknown. The template was genomic DNA from peripheral blood, not RNA. The length of the CDR3 is 16 residues. CDR1 is SGHNT and CDR2 is YYREEE in the germline V gene (reference sequence). V shed 7 bases and J 7 bases; nucleotides not matched to a gene: 12. The sequence was collected from a human donor in good health. Sequences were obtained from blood. This chain joins TRBV5-4 and TRBJ1-6; TRBD1 agrees at 9 bases. In DNA form, the CDR3 reads TGTGCCAGCCGGGACAGGGAGGGGGGGGAGAATTCACCCCTCCACTTT. Translating gives CASRDREGGENSPLHF.